This TCR beta chain was identified during a study of CD8 T cells in Susac syndrome. About 0.5 to 1 ug RNA was reverse transcribed with random hexamers. TCRdb independently ran MiXCR on the immunoSEQ multiplex PCR reads; one entry per CDR3 protein. This sample yields 95,000 to 150,000 distinct CDR3 sequences, of which under 96% are seen a single time; roughly 0.14% belongs to the top ten. This CDR3 is built from 12 residues. V lost 6 bases and J lost 6, with 11 bases in between. Germline V gene data show CDR1 as MNHEY and CDR2 as SVGEGT. This receptor was taken from a human donor with Susac syndrome. Sequencing used CD4+ T cells from PBMCs. The genes are TRBV6-2 or TRBV6-3 and TRBJ1-1; D may be TRBD1 (5 bases). Written as DNA, the CDR3 is TGTGCCAGCAGGCTCTGGGGGGCTGAAGCTTTCTTT. Translated, it gives CASRLWGAEAFF.